This T cell receptor (beta chain) is drawn from a study of T-cell memory formation after mild COVID-19. TCRdb independently ran MiXCR on the 5' RACE reads; one entry per CDR3 protein. Altogether about 450,000 distinct CDR3 sequences are present, about 25% being singletons, with the ten largest covering 10% to 15%. This sequence originates from an adult woman who had mild COVID-19 (a few samples of this study predate the infection). Cell type and time point are not known. Sequencing input: PBMCs or a T cell subset sorted from them (not recorded which).

The CDR3 reads CSAGSGGAGDTQYF. CDR3 coding DNA: TGCAGTGCTGGTAGCGGGGGGGCGGGAGATACGCAGTATTTT. The chain employs TRBV20-1 and TRBJ2-3; 11 positions agree with TRBD2. With 5 bases clipped from V and 5 bases from J, the junction kept 6 bases outside the gene matches. Looked up from germline, CDR1 is DFQATT and CDR2 is SNEGSKA (reference sequence). This CDR3 is 14 amino acids long.